This T cell receptor beta chain originates from a study of blood T cells in healthy people across ages. Together with a sample-barcoded 5' primer, a J-beta primer mix was included in a second PCR lasting roughly 7 to 11 cycles. TCRdb used MiXCR to reprocess the 5' RACE reads, holding one entry per CDR3 protein. The sample lists around 1,500,000 distinct CDR3 sequences, under 30% occurring once. Regarding the study as a whole: PBMCs left unsorted prevented a conclusive naive versus antigen-experienced comparison. Aged donors had fewer naive CD4+ cells and lower diversity than long-lived donors.

Details on this clonotype: Its antigen remains unidentified.

No fewer than 6 million PBMCs went into each sample. With 6 bases removed from V and 7 bases from J, the gap between germline ends came to 8 bases. The CDR3 extends over 11 amino acids. The germline V gene encodes CDR1 MNHNS and CDR2 SASEGT. The J gene is TRBJ2-3, the V gene TRBV6-1, with D possibly TRBD2 on 5 matching bases. Sequenced material: blood. The sequence was collected from a woman in her 30s in good health. This CDR3 is CASSDYNTQYF. CDR3 in DNA: TGTGCCAGCAGCGACTATAATACGCAGTATTTT.